This T cell receptor beta chain is drawn from a study of blood T cells in healthy people across ages. Study-level results: Possibly confounding the expanded clonotype changes was the fact that donor CMV status was unknown.

This clonotype was counted between two and nine times. The antigen remains undetermined. Through a sample-barcoded 5' primer and a J-beta primer mix, a second PCR was run for roughly 6 to 11 cycles. TCRdb independently ran MiXCR on the 5' RACE reads; one entry per CDR3 protein. Of 800,000 to 1,000,000 distinct CDR3 sequences listed, around 48% are singletons. Germline-derived CDR1 and CDR2 are DFQATT and SNEGSKA (reference sequence). The CDR3 length is 13 residues. V dropped 0 bases and J dropped 4 bases, with 9 bases sitting between them. Sequenced sample: blood. This TCR came from a young man in good health. The chain uses TRBV20-1 and TRBJ2-5, with D uncertain. The CDR3 is CSARDPYLETQYF. The DNA of the CDR3 is TGCAGTGCTAGAGATCCCTACTTAGAGACCCAGTACTTC.